This TCR beta chain was obtained from a study of somatic mutations in cytotoxic T cells in rheumatoid arthritis. Study-level background: Right after diagnosis, and before any treatment had started, patient peripheral blood (about 27 ml EDTA) was drawn. Flow sorting at nearly 100% purity was applied to some V beta antibody-stained T-cell populations, which included V beta1+ cells sequenced for TCRB. Study-level points and caveats: Statistically, CD8+ T-cell clonality was not significantly distinct between individuals with rheumatoid arthritis and age-matched healthy controls.

Concerning this clone itself: The antigen remains unidentified.

Germline CDR1 reads SGDLS; CDR2 reads YYNGEE. V was pared by 3 bases and J by 1 base, with 8 bases between. The CDR3 is 13 residues long. Clones were sequenced by immunoSEQ multiplex PCR, and TCRdb holds only the in-frame ones, with some missing. Among 15,000 to 20,000 clones, more than 65% were seen once, and the ten largest hold roughly 9.8%. The material sequenced was CD8+ T cells sorted from blood. The chain joins TRBV9 to TRBJ2-7; either TRBD1 or TRBD2 may fit D (5 bases each). This clonotype was obtained from an adult with rheumatoid arthritis. Written as DNA, the CDR3 is TGTGCCAGCAGCGGGGGGAATTCCTACGAGCAGTACTTC. Protein: CASSGGNSYEQYF.